One sample yielded the 30 T cell receptor beta chains listed below, sequenced in a study of OX40 agonist ivuxolimab in advanced cancers. Clones were read by immunoSEQ multiplex PCR, and TCRdb kept only the in-frame ones, dropping some. The sample includes about 58,000 clones, 88% of them seen just once. This specimen consisted of CD4+ or CD8+ T cells sorted from blood, obtained in a trial of the OX40 agonist ivuxolimab. Receptors were obtained from an adult with an advanced solid tumor such as melanoma, head and neck, liver or kidney cancer.

The genes are TRBV9 and TRBJ1-4; maybe TRBD1 (5 bases). Germline assignment: CDR1 SGDLS and CDR2 YYNGEE. Trimming took off 0 bases at V and 5 bases at J, with 14 bases between the two ends. The length of the CDR3 is 16 residues. The CDR3 nucleotides read TGTGCCAGCAGCGTAGGGGCGGGACCGAGAAATGAAAAACTGTTTTTT. This sequence encodes CASSVGAGPRNEKLFF.

The J gene is TRBJ1-5, the V gene TRBV21-1; the D call in the table, TRBD1, was not verified against the DNA. TRBV21-1 is assigned pseudogene status. The CDR3 spans 16 residues. The CDR3 is CASSPGGTPSNQPQHF. CDR3 DNA sequence: TGTGCCAGCTCCCCAGGGGGCACACCTAGCAATCAGCCCCAGCATTTT.

CDR3 amino acids: CASSSGTRRIVQYF. CDR3 in DNA: TGTGCCAGCAGTTCCGGGACCCGTCGAATTGTCCAGTACTTC. The rearrangement uses TRBV27 and TRBJ2-5; D possibly uses TRBD1 or TRBD2 (5 bases each). Germline V CDR1 and CDR2: MNHEY, SMNVEV (reference sequence). Trimming removed 4 bases from V and 10 bases from J, with 19 bases in between. There are 14 residues in the CDR3.

This clone is categorized as medium-sized (0.01 to 0.1%). This sequence joins TRBV30 and TRBJ2-7; possible D gene TRBD2, 5 bases. CDR1 is GTSNPN, CDR2 SVGIG, per germline (reference sequence). The germline V and J ends were trimmed by 6 bases and 8 bases, with 11 bases remaining between them. The CDR3 contains 10 residues. CDR3 sequence reads: CACCSEKQYF. As DNA, the CDR3 is TGTGCCTGTTGTAGCGAGAAGCAGTACTTC.

The genes are TRBV6-5 and TRBJ1-1; possible D gene TRBD1, 6 bases. The ends were cut back, 0 bases at V and 3 bases at J, with 8 bases in the middle. CDR1 MNHEY and CDR2 SVGAGI come from the germline V gene. The CDR3 runs 14 residues. The CDR3 region has the DNA TGTGCCAGCAGTTACTCGAGGGGGGACACTGAAGCTTTCTTT. Translating it yields CASSYSRGDTEAFF.

J is TRBJ2-5 and V is TRBV7-2; 9 bases line up with TRBD1. This CDR3 contains 15 residues. V lost 7 bases to trimming and J lost 6 bases; unmatched junction nucleotides: 12. The germline CDR1 and CDR2 sequences are SGHTA and FQGNSA. CDR3 amino acids: CASTLGTGMGKTQYF. For the CDR3, the DNA is TGTGCCAGCACCCTTGGGACAGGGATGGGAAAGACCCAGTACTTC. Using reference TRBV7-2 and TRBJ2-5 for the parts outside the CDR3, the full variable domain is GAGVSQSPSNKVTEKGKDVELRCDPISGHTALYWYRQSLGQGLEFLIYFQGNSAPDKSGLPSDRFSAERTGGSVSTLTIQRTQQEDSAVYLCASTLGTGMGKTQYFGPGTRLLVL.

The gene calls are TRBV9 and TRBJ2-3; TRBD2 agrees at 12 bases. CDR1 is SGDLS, CDR2 YYNGEE, per germline. V was pared by 4 bases and J by 5 bases, with 8 bases of the junction left unmatched. This CDR3 contains 16 residues. CDR3 nucleotides: TGTGCCAGCAGCCGGCGGACTAGCGGGAACGTAGATACGCAGTATTTT. Encoded protein: CASSRRTSGNVDTQYF.

The J gene is TRBJ2-1, the V gene TRBV5-4, with TRBD2 as a possible D gene (5 bases). V shed 0 bases and J shed 6 bases, with 7 bases lying between them. Germline values: CDR1 SGHNT, CDR2 YYREEE (reference sequence). This CDR3 has 13 residues. CDR3 in DNA: TGTGCCAGCAGCTTGGGGGCGGGCAATGAGCAGTTCTTC. Translating gives CASSLGAGNEQFF.

V and J are TRBV7-6 and TRBJ1-3; D is unresolved. The CDR3 consists of 12 residues. V gave up 1 base and J gave up 4 bases, with 2 bases separating them. Per germline, CDR1 SGHVS and CDR2 FNYEAQ. The CDR3 loop reads CASSLEGNTIYF. DNA of the CDR3: TGTGCCAGCAGCTTAGAGGGAAACACCATATATTTT.

The chain uses TRBV19 and TRBJ2-1; 8 bases are a match to TRBD2. V lost 6 bases and J lost 6; bases outside the gene matches: 7. Germline CDR1 and CDR2: LNHDA and SQIVND (reference sequence). The CDR3 has 14 amino acids. CDR3 loop: CASSGRASFNEQFF. CDR3 DNA: TGTGCCAGTAGCGGGAGGGCCTCTTTCAATGAGCAGTTCTTC.

This CDR3 reads CASSLTENTEAFF. CDR3 in DNA: TGTGCCAGCAGCTTAACAGAGAACACTGAAGCTTTCTTT. The chain recombines TRBV7-9 with TRBJ1-1, with D unclear. V was shortened by 2 bases and J by 1 base, with 5 bases between the two germline ends. The CDR3 extends over 13 amino acids. Germline assignment: CDR1 SEHNR and CDR2 FQNEAQ (reference sequence).

The chain has TRBV27 and TRBJ2-4; 8 bases map to TRBD2. The V segment lost 3 bases and the J segment 8 bases; nucleotides outside the gene matches: 12. Per the germline V gene, CDR1 is MNHEY and CDR2 is SMNVEV (reference sequence). CDR3 length: 16 residues. CDR3 region: CASSFPPKREWYIQYF. As DNA, the CDR3 is TGTGCCAGCAGTTTTCCCCCCAAGCGGGAGTGGTACATTCAGTACTTC.

V and J are TRBV6-5 and TRBJ2-7; TRBD2 is a possible D gene (5 bases). Trimming removed 2 bases from V and 6 bases from J, with 17 bases in between. The CDR3 consists of 15 residues. CDR1 MNHEY and CDR2 SVGAGI come from the germline V gene. The CDR3, as DNA: TGTGCCAGCAGTTACAGCGGACCTTCGGGCCTCGAGCAGTACTTC. Residues: CASSYSGPSGLEQYF.

This chain uses TRBV19 with TRBJ2-2, with a possible D match to TRBD2 (7 bases). The V gene's germline CDR1 is LNHDA and CDR2 SQIVND (reference sequence). The length of the CDR3 is 16 residues. V was cut by 0 bases and J by 6 bases, with 14 bases left in between. CDR3 in DNA: TGTGCCAGTAGTATAGATCACCAGGGGAGGGCCGGGGAGCTGTTTTTT. It encodes CASSIDHQGRAGELFF.

The gene calls are TRBV6-1 and TRBJ2-2; no clear D. The germline gives CDR1 MNHNS, CDR2 SASEGT. The CDR3 is made up of 12 amino acids. Trimming pared 6 bases from V and 6 bases from J, leaving 8 bases between. CDR3 bases: TGTGCCAGCAGCCAAACCGCCGGGGAGCTGTTTTTT. This sequence encodes CASSQTAGELFF.

V and J are TRBV7-2 and TRBJ2-1; D remains ambiguous. The CDR3 is 12 amino acids. V was pared by 5 bases and J by 11 bases, with 13 bases between. CDR1 and CDR2 from the germline V gene are SGHTA and FQGNSA. For the CDR3, the DNA is TGTGCCAGCAGCGCTTCTTCCTCCCAGCAGTTCTTC. It specifies CASSASSSQQFF.

The CDR3 DNA sequence: TGTGCCAGCAGTCCCGGCTTAGGTCAGCCCCAGCATTTT. Encoded protein: CASSPGLGQPQHF. This sequence joins TRBV2 and TRBJ1-5; D gene uncertain. V was shortened by 5 bases and J by 6 bases, with 11 bases between the two germline ends. Germline V gene sequence: CDR1 SNHLY, CDR2 FYNNEI. The CDR3 is 13 amino acids.

V usage is TRBV5-5 and J usage is TRBJ2-2, with TRBD1 matching over 8 bases. CDR1 is SGHKS and CDR2 is YYEKEE in the germline V gene (reference sequence). J gave up 3 bases and V 5 bases, and 15 bases lay outside the gene matches. There are 18 residues in the CDR3. This CDR3 reads CASRSGTGGPPDTGELFF. In DNA form, the CDR3 reads TGTGCCAGCAGGTCCGGGACAGGTGGCCCGCCCGACACCGGGGAGCTGTTTTTT. Complete variable domain (other parts from reference TRBV5-5 and TRBJ2-2): DAGVTQSPTHLIKTRGQQVTLRCSPISGHKSVSWYQQVLGQGPQFIFQYYEKEERGRGNFPDRFSARQFPNYSSELNVNALLLGDSALYLCASRSGTGGPPDTGELFFGEGSRLTVL.

This sequence joins TRBV5-1 and TRBJ1-6; TRBD1 aligns across 7 bases. The CDR3 runs 15 residues. V was pared by 3 bases and J by 4 bases, with 4 bases of the junction left unmatched. Germline lookup yields CDR1 SGHRS and CDR2 YFSETQ. CDR3 nucleotide sequence: TGCGCCAGCAGCTCATCGGGACAGTATAATTCACCCCTCCACTTT. Translating it yields CASSSSGQYNSPLHF.

This clone has a handful of counts. This sequence joins TRBV9 and TRBJ2-7; the D gene is possibly TRBD2 (6 bases). The CDR3 contains 17 residues. Germline V gene lookup returns CDR1 SGDLS and CDR2 YYNGEE. The V gene lost 0 bases and the J gene lost 4 bases, with 20 bases spanning the gap. Here the CDR3 reads CASSVDPGVGGGYEQYF. CDR3 nucleotide sequence: TGTGCCAGCAGCGTAGACCCGGGGGTGGGAGGTGGATACGAGCAGTACTTC.

The chain carries TRBV18 and TRBJ2-1; the match to TRBD2 covers 10 bases. V lost 6 bases to trimming and J lost 7 bases; unmatched junction nucleotides: 9. The CDR3 is made up of 15 amino acids. Germline loops: CDR1 KGHSH, CDR2 LQKENI. The CDR3 is CASSLSSGRDNEQFF. In DNA, the CDR3 is TGTGCCAGCTCCCTCTCCAGCGGGAGGGATAATGAGCAGTTCTTC.

The chain couples TRBV5-1 to TRBJ1-1; TRBD1 is a possible D gene (6 bases). The germline CDR1 and CDR2 sequences are SGHRS and YFSETQ. CDR3 length: 14 amino acids. V lost 1 base, J lost 1 base, and 8 bases lay in between. CDR3: CASSLRGENTEAFF. The CDR3 DNA reads TGCGCCAGCAGCTTGAGGGGGGAGAACACTGAAGCTTTCTTT.

In DNA, the CDR3 is TGTGCCAGCAGCGCCCAGGCAGCGGGAGGGCCCTCGGTCAACGAGCAGTACTTC. Protein product: CASSAQAAGGPSVNEQYF. This chain joins TRBV11-2 and TRBJ2-7, with 10 bases that match TRBD2. The V gene end was trimmed by 5 bases and the J gene end by 5 bases; junction bases not matched to a gene: 18. The CDR3 runs to 18 residues. Germline V gene data show CDR1 as SGHAT and CDR2 as FQNNGV.

The chain has TRBV28 and TRBJ1-5; 8 bases align to TRBD1. This CDR3 is built from 14 residues. Germline loops: CDR1 MDHEN, CDR2 SYDVKM. V was clipped by 6 bases and J by 7 bases; unmatched bases: 8. The CDR3 protein is CASSLTGGRQPQHF. The CDR3 nucleotides are TGTGCCAGCAGCCTTACAGGGGGGAGGCAGCCCCAGCATTTT. Complete variable domain (other parts from reference TRBV28 and TRBJ1-5): DVKVTQSSRYLVKRTGEKVFLECVQDMDHENMFWYRQDPGLGLRLIYFSYDVKMKEKGDIPEGYSVSREKKERFSLILESASTNQTSMYLCASSLTGGRQPQHFGDGTRLSIL.

The V call is TRBV19, the J call TRBJ1-1, with unresolved D. The ends were cut back, 2 bases at V and 2 bases at J, with 9 bases in the middle. Germline CDR1 LNHDA, CDR2 SQIVND (reference sequence). The CDR3 is 14 amino acids. CDR3 loop: CASSINPANTEAFF. The CDR3 nucleotides read TGTGCCAGTAGTATAAATCCCGCTAACACTGAAGCTTTCTTT.

The chain uses TRBV4-3 and TRBJ1-4, with 8 positions matching TRBD1. V gave up 1 base and J gave up 3 bases; unmatched junction bases: 7. The CDR3 sequence is 17 residues long. Per germline, CDR1 LGHNA and CDR2 YSLEER. The CDR3 protein is CASSQVHQGAANEKLFF. CDR3 sequence (DNA): TGCGCCAGCAGCCAAGTACACCAGGGGGCGGCTAATGAAAAACTGTTTTTT.

This rearrangement joins TRBV28 to TRBJ2-7, with D possibly being TRBD2 (6 bases). Trimming pared 6 bases from V and 5 bases from J, leaving 17 bases between. The CDR3 extends over 14 amino acids. Germline V lookup: CDR1 MDHEN, CDR2 SYDVKM. The CDR3 DNA is TGTGCCAGCAGCCCAGCGGGCCCCCTGGACGAGCAGTACTTC. This encodes CASSPAGPLDEQYF.

The CDR3, as DNA: TGTGCCAGCAGCGGTTACCGGGGCCGATCCGGGGAGCTGTTTTTT. Protein sequence: CASSGYRGRSGELFF. The genes are TRBV7-8 and TRBJ2-2; TRBD1 or TRBD2 may be the D gene (5 bases each). V lost 5 bases and J lost 6, with 16 bases in between. The CDR3 is 15 residues long. Germline CDR1 reads SGHVS; CDR2 reads FQNEAQ. Full variable domain (outside the CDR3, taken from reference TRBV7-8 and TRBJ2-2): GAGVSQSPRYKVAKRGQDVALRCDPISGHVSLFWYQQALGQGPEFLTYFQNEAQLDKSGLPSDRFFAERPEGSVSTLKIQRTQQEDSAVYLCASSGYRGRSGELFFGEGSRLTVL.

The rearrangement links TRBV15 to TRBJ2-1, with D maybe TRBD2 (6 bases). CDR3 length equals 13 residues. V lost 4 bases, J lost 7 bases, and 11 bases lay in between. CDR1 is LNHNV, CDR2 YYDKDF, per germline (reference sequence). The CDR3 loop is CATSTQLANEQFF. DNA for the CDR3: TGTGCCACCAGCACCCAACTAGCTAATGAGCAGTTCTTC.

The chain is built from TRBV28 and TRBJ1-3; D unresolved. V lost 3 bases to trimming and J lost 0 bases, with 6 bases between them. This CDR3 has 14 residues. Germline CDR1 reads MDHEN; CDR2 reads SYDVKM. CDR3 residues: CASSFTASGNTIYF. The CDR3 nucleotides are TGTGCCAGCAGTTTTACAGCCTCTGGAAACACCATATATTTT.